Below are 23 T cell receptor beta chains sequenced from a single sample in a study of blood T cell repertoires in COVID-19. Clones were read by immunoSEQ multiplex PCR, and TCRdb kept only the in-frame ones, dropping some. The sample includes 150,000 to 200,000 clones, approximately 85% of them seen just once. Sequencing was performed on PBMCs or T cells enriched from blood (not recorded which). The receptors derive from a woman under 30 who had recovered from COVID-19.

The chain uses TRBV6-2 or TRBV6-3 and TRBJ2-7; D is ambiguous. V gave up 0 bases and J gave up 4 bases, with 13 bases separating them. CDR3 length: 15 amino acids. Germline CDR1 reads MNHEY; CDR2 reads SVGEGT. The CDR3 loop is CASSYSGQTGYEQYF. The CDR3, as DNA: TGTGCCAGCAGTTACTCCGGCCAAACCGGGTACGAGCAGTACTTC.

The chain carries TRBV4-1 and TRBJ1-3; D possibly corresponds to TRBD1 (5 bases). Deletions cut 0 bases from V and 5 bases from J, with 11 bases between. The CDR3 covers 15 residues. Germline lookup yields CDR1 MGHRA and CDR2 YSYEKL. In DNA form, the CDR3 reads TGCGCCAGCAGCCAAGATACCAGGGCCAGAAACACCATATATTTT. It is translated as CASSQDTRARNTIYF.

The chain has TRBV7-2 and TRBJ2-7; 8 bases line up with TRBD1. The CDR3 covers 14 residues. The germline gives CDR1 SGHTA, CDR2 FQGNSA. V dropped 3 bases and J dropped 4; count of bases not matched to a gene: 5. The CDR3 DNA is TGTGCCAGCAGCTTTAGGCAGGGGGCTTACGAGCAGTACTTC. Translation gives CASSFRQGAYEQYF.

The rearrangement uses TRBV7-2 and TRBJ2-3; 9 bases map to TRBD2. CDR3 length equals 14 residues. V was clipped by 7 bases and J by 1 base; unmatched bases: 3. Germline V CDR1 and CDR2: SGHTA, FQGNSA. CDR3 protein: CASTRTSGTDTQYF. For the CDR3, the DNA is TGTGCCAGCACCCGGACTAGCGGCACAGATACGCAGTATTTT. The full variable domain, in which reference TRBV7-2 and TRBJ2-3 provide the parts outside the CDR3, is GAGVSQSPSNKVTEKGKDVELRCDPISGHTALYWYRQSLGQGLEFLIYFQGNSAPDKSGLPSDRFSAERTGGSVSTLTIQRTQQEDSAVYLCASTRTSGTDTQYFGPGTRLTVL.

The rearrangement joins TRBV9 to TRBJ1-3, with a weak D call TRBD1 (5 bases). CDR3 size: 15 residues. CDR1 is SGDLS and CDR2 is YYNGEE in the germline V gene. V gave up 0 bases and J gave up 2 bases, with 9 bases separating them. The CDR3 region has the DNA TGTGCCAGCAGCGTAGGAGCGGGGGCTGGAAACACCATATATTTT. Translated: CASSVGAGAGNTIYF.

The gene calls are TRBV2 and TRBJ1-5; possible D gene TRBD1, 6 bases. Deletions cut 10 bases from V and 3 bases from J, with 10 bases between. CDR3 size: 12 residues. Germline CDR1 is SNHLY and CDR2 is FYNNEI. The chain's CDR3 is CATGGLNQPQHF. The CDR3 coding sequence is TGTGCCACGGGGGGGCTCAATCAGCCCCAGCATTTT.

J is TRBJ2-3 and V is TRBV7-9; 8 bases match TRBD1. Trimming at V came to 7 bases and at J to 2 bases, leaving 8 bases not matched to a gene. This CDR3 contains 15 residues. Germline CDR1 and CDR2: SEHNR and FQNEAQ (reference sequence). The CDR3 sequence is CASTTTGGNTDTQYF. The CDR3 DNA reads as TGTGCCAGCACCACAACAGGGGGTAACACAGATACGCAGTATTTT.

On this clone: Other DNA sequences in the same sample also yield this CDR3. This chain joins TRBV19 and TRBJ2-5, with 8 bases matching TRBD1. Germline CDR1 is LNHDA and CDR2 is SQIVND (reference sequence). This CDR3 comprises 14 residues. J gave up 5 bases and V 3 bases, and 5 bases lay outside the gene matches. The CDR3 DNA reads as TGTGCCAGTAGTATCGGGACAGGCGGGGAGACCCAGTACTTC. Protein sequence: CASSIGTGGETQYF.

The chain joins TRBV5-1 to TRBJ2-3; possibly TRBD2 for D (6 bases). Deletions cut 4 bases from V and 1 base from J, with 16 bases between. Germline V lookup: CDR1 SGHRS, CDR2 YFSETQ. CDR3 size: 16 residues. The CDR3 here is CASSRGDGLGTDTQYF. The CDR3 coding sequence is TGCGCCAGCAGCCGCGGGGATGGACTCGGCACAGATACGCAGTATTTT.

The chain employs TRBV5-4 and TRBJ1-4; D is perhaps TRBD1 (5 bases). Trimming cost V 0 bases and J 5 bases, with 8 bases left between them. This CDR3 is 14 amino acids long. Germline CDR1 SGHNT, CDR2 YYREEE (reference sequence). Written as DNA, the CDR3 is TGTGCCAGCAGCTTGGGACAGACAAATGAAAAACTGTTTTTT. Its protein is CASSLGQTNEKLFF.

This chain connects TRBV9 to TRBJ2-1; TRBD1 is a possible D gene (6 bases). The CDR3 runs to 14 residues. V was trimmed by 4 bases and J by 9 bases, leaving 17 bases between them. Looked up from germline, CDR1 is SGDLS and CDR2 is YYNGEE. DNA of the CDR3: TGTGCCAGCAGCCGGCGGACAGATAGAAGTGAGCAGTTCTTC. Translated, it gives CASSRRTDRSEQFF.

V and J are TRBV7-2 and TRBJ1-3, with no clear D. V was clipped by 5 bases and J by 0 bases, with 14 bases between them. Per germline, CDR1 SGHTA and CDR2 FQGNSA. This CDR3 has 16 amino acids. CDR3 residues: CASSPRTFSSGNTIYF. The CDR3 bases are TGTGCCAGCAGCCCCCGGACTTTTAGCTCTGGAAACACCATATATTTT. Together with reference TRBV7-2 and TRBJ1-3, the CDR3 gives the full variable domain: GAGVSQSPSNKVTEKGKDVELRCDPISGHTALYWYRQSLGQGLEFLIYFQGNSAPDKSGLPSDRFSAERTGGSVSTLTIQRTQQEDSAVYLCASSPRTFSSGNTIYFGEGSWLTVV.

The V and J genes are TRBV7-2 and TRBJ1-1; TRBD1 aligns across 8 bases. Germline trimming cut 3 bases from V and 1 base from J; bases unmatched to any gene: 13. This CDR3 contains 18 residues. Germline loops: CDR1 SGHTA, CDR2 FQGNSA. CDR3 in amino acids: CASSFYATYRGGNTEAFF. The CDR3 coding sequence is TGTGCCAGCAGCTTTTACGCCACCTACAGGGGGGGGAACACTGAAGCTTTCTTT.

This clone was seen a few times. V and J are TRBV6-5 and TRBJ1-1; TRBD1 is a possible D gene (6 bases). Germline values: CDR1 MNHEY, CDR2 SVGAGI. This CDR3 region has 13 residues. Trimming stripped 8 bases from V and 4 bases from J, with 14 bases between. Here the CDR3 DNA reads TGTGCCAGCTTCTTAAACAGGGCCACTGAAGCTTTCTTT. This encodes CASFLNRATEAFF.

The chain is built from TRBV3-1 (or the pseudogene TRBV3-2) and TRBJ2-3, with 9 bases fitting TRBD2. The CDR3 is made up of 16 amino acids. Germline lookup yields CDR1 LGHDT and CDR2 YNNKEL (reference sequence). V shed 1 base and J 1 base; nucleotides not matched to a gene: 3. The CDR3 DNA follows: TGTGCCAGCAGCCAAGTTCAGCGGGGGGGCACAGATACGCAGTATTTT. It encodes CASSQVQRGGTDTQYF.

This sequence joins TRBV5-1 and TRBJ1-4, with a possible D match to TRBD1 (6 bases). The germline CDR1 and CDR2 sequences are SGHRS and YFSETQ. The V and J ends lost 3 bases and 7 bases respectively, with 19 bases between them. The CDR3 loop spans 16 amino acids. The CDR3 here is CASSSLGGTMGEKLFF. DNA for the CDR3: TGCGCCAGCAGCTCCTTAGGGGGAACAATGGGTGAAAAACTGTTTTTT.

V and J are TRBV4-1 and TRBJ1-3; maybe TRBD1 (5 bases). The V end lost 1 base, the J end lost 1 base, and 8 bases lay between the germline ends. Germline V gene sequence: CDR1 MGHRA, CDR2 YSYEKL. The CDR3 extends over 15 amino acids. The chain's CDR3 is CASSQAQGSGNTIYF. As DNA, the CDR3 is TGCGCCAGCAGCCAAGCCCAGGGATCTGGAAACACCATATATTTT.

This clone was seen once. V usage is TRBV6-5 and J usage is TRBJ1-2; tentative D call: TRBD1 (6 bases). The CDR3 runs 15 residues. V was shortened by 6 bases and J by 4 bases, with 18 bases between the two germline ends. Per germline, CDR1 MNHEY and CDR2 SVGAGI. This CDR3 is CASSRAGDGGYGYTF. The DNA for the CDR3 is TGTGCCAGCAGCCGAGCAGGGGACGGTGGCTATGGCTACACCTTC.

This clone was seen a few times. V is TRBV15 and J is TRBJ1-4; D remains unclear. The length of the CDR3 is 15 residues. Germline V lookup: CDR1 LNHNV, CDR2 YYDKDF (reference sequence). Trimming pared 4 bases from V and 5 bases from J, leaving 14 bases between. The CDR3 DNA sequence: TGTGCCACCAGCACGATGGCGGGGAGGAATGAAAAACTGTTTTTT. This gives the protein CATSTMAGRNEKLFF.

The rearrangement uses TRBV27 and TRBJ1-5, with D perhaps TRBD1 (6 bases). The CDR3 spans 17 residues. V lost 5 bases and J 6 bases, leaving 23 bases between the germline ends. CDR1 and CDR2 (germline): MNHEY, SMNVEV (reference sequence). The CDR3 region has the DNA TGTGCCAGCAGTCCTCTCCCGACAGGTATTCAGGGTCAGCCCCAGCATTTT. This translates into CASSPLPTGIQGQPQHF.

The J gene is TRBJ1-2, the V gene TRBV28; 7 positions agree with TRBD1. There are 14 residues in the CDR3. J was trimmed by 7 bases and V by 3 bases; bases with no gene match: 8. Germline CDR1 is MDHEN and CDR2 is SYDVKM. CDR3 residues: CASSFRLTGSGYTF. The CDR3 region has the DNA TGTGCCAGCAGTTTCCGCCTGACAGGGTCTGGCTACACCTTC.

The rearrangement joins TRBV5-1 to TRBJ1-1, with D hard to call. Trimming left V 0 bases short and J 1 base short, with 10 bases between. This CDR3 has 15 amino acids. CDR1 and CDR2 from the germline V gene are SGHRS and YFSETQ. Here the CDR3 DNA reads TGCGCCAGCAGCTTGGAGGCAGGTAGGAACACTGAAGCTTTCTTT. Translation gives CASSLEAGRNTEAFF.

This clone is a singleton in its sample. The V call is TRBV27, the J call TRBJ2-7, with TRBD2 identical over 10 bases. J lost 0 bases, V lost 4 bases, and 3 bases had no gene match. The CDR3 spans 15 residues. CDR1 is MNHEY and CDR2 is SMNVEV in the germline V gene (reference sequence). This CDR3 is CASSWSSGSSYEQYF. CDR3 nucleotides: TGTGCCAGCAGTTGGTCTAGCGGGAGCTCCTACGAGCAGTACTTC.